One and the same sample provided the 6 T cell receptor beta chains below, sequenced in a study of cytomegalovirus exposure and HLA in healthy donors. The PCR employed 60 Vbeta primers together with 13 Jbeta primers. Sequencing was performed with immunoSEQ multiplex PCR; in TCRdb, only in-frame clones are kept and a portion is missing. Of roughly 120,000 clones in the sample, roughly 70% were seen once. Sequenced material: PBMCs. The receptors were gathered from a woman aged 40 to 50 in good health and CMV-seropositive.

The rearrangement joins TRBV16 to TRBJ1-1; D possibly corresponds to TRBD1 (6 bases). Germline V gene lookup returns CDR1 KGHSY and CDR2 FQNENV. The CDR3 sequence is 15 residues long. V lost 1 base to trimming and J lost 3 bases, with 12 bases between them. CDR3 nucleotides: TGTGCCAGCAGCCAATGGGCAGGGGTGGACACTGAAGCTTTCTTT. Encoded protein: CASSQWAGVDTEAFF.

The V and J genes are TRBV29-1 and TRBJ2-3; maybe TRBD1 (5 bases). This CDR3 has 13 residues. The V gene lost 0 bases and the J gene lost 6 bases, with 10 bases spanning the gap. The V gene's germline CDR1 is SQVTM and CDR2 ANQGSEA. CDR3 sequence reads: CSVEEGASDTQYF. The CDR3 nucleotides are TGCAGCGTTGAAGAAGGGGCGTCGGATACGCAGTATTTT.

This clone was seen more than once but under ten times. This sequence joins TRBV7-2 and TRBJ1-2; 9 nucleotides match TRBD1. The germline gives CDR1 SGHTA, CDR2 FQGNSA. J lost 3 bases, V lost 3 bases, and 2 bases had no gene match. The CDR3 is made up of 14 amino acids. The chain's CDR3 is CASSFRTGDYGYTF. The CDR3, as DNA: TGTGCCAGCAGCTTCCGGACAGGGGACTATGGCTACACCTTC.

The V gene is TRBV5-4, the J gene TRBJ2-3; 9 bases align to TRBD2. The V segment lost 5 bases and the J segment 5 bases; nucleotides outside the gene matches: 9. The V gene's germline CDR1 is SGHNT and CDR2 YYREEE (reference sequence). CDR3 size: 15 residues. CDR3 in amino acids: CASRQRGAGGDTQYF. The CDR3 bases are TGTGCCAGCAGGCAGCGGGGGGCCGGAGGAGATACGCAGTATTTT.

The chain is built from TRBV6-5 and TRBJ2-3, with a tentative D call TRBD1 (6 bases). Germline V gene lookup returns CDR1 MNHEY and CDR2 SVGAGI. The CDR3 loop spans 13 amino acids. The V end was cut by 2 bases, the J end by 3 bases, with 6 bases between. The CDR3 sequence is CASSYDRTDTQYF. The CDR3 region has the DNA TGTGCCAGCAGTTACGACAGGACAGATACGCAGTATTTT.

The rearrangement links TRBV28 to TRBJ1-1, with 7 bases identical to TRBD1. The ends lost 5 bases at V and 1 base at J; junction bases unmatched: 7. Germline V gene lookup returns CDR1 MDHEN and CDR2 SYDVKM. The CDR3 runs to 15 residues. CDR3 in DNA: TGTGCCAGCAGTGAAGATCAGGGGGGGAACACTGAAGCTTTCTTT. Protein product: CASSEDQGGNTEAFF.